These 8 T cell receptor beta chains were sequenced from one sample in a study of shared clonotypes between healthy human individuals (dated by TCRdb to between 2020 and 2021). The library was prepared using the immunoSEQ multiplex PCR assay. The table comes from immuneACCESS by way of TCRdb, which keeps in-frame sequences with V and J called. Part of the clones is missing from these tables; in studies checked, under half for an unresolved V gene and the rest for unknown reasons. In this sample the table shows 2,500,000 or so clones, about 90% of which occur a single time. Of the sample, 0.37% falls within the top ten clones. Material: naive CD4+ T cells from PBMCs. The cell subset or site tag for this specimen amounts to: CD45RA+ positively selected. These receptors originate from a man aged 18 to 30 in good health. Some clones in this sample may be carry-over from other donors' samples.

This chain joins TRBV19 and TRBJ2-7, with 7 bases that match TRBD2. The CDR3 consists of 13 residues. Germline CDR1 is LNHDA and CDR2 is SQIVND (reference sequence). The J segment lost 4 bases and the V segment lost 1 base, leaving 1 base of the junction unmatched. Here the CDR3 reads CASSIGSGYEQYF. In nucleotides, the CDR3 is TGTGCCAGTAGTATAGGTAGCGGGTACGAGCAGTACTTC.

This chain joins TRBV10-3 and TRBJ2-3; D perhaps matches TRBD1 (5 bases). The CDR3 is 14 amino acids. Germline values: CDR1 ENHRY, CDR2 SYGVKD. Trimming pared 0 bases from V and 5 bases from J, leaving 9 bases between. The CDR3, as DNA: TGTGCCATCAGTGAGTCGACAAGGGGAGATACGCAGTATTTT. Translated, it gives CAISESTRGDTQYF.

The chain joins TRBV5-4 to TRBJ2-7, with D possibly being TRBD2 (6 bases). Germline V lookup: CDR1 SGHNT, CDR2 YYREEE (reference sequence). Between the trimmed V and J ends, which lost 0 bases and 4 bases, there was a span of 11 bases. The CDR3 has 14 amino acids. CDR3 amino acids: CASSLAPGRYEQYF. The CDR3 DNA reads TGTGCCAGCAGCTTGGCGCCGGGGAGGTACGAGCAGTACTTC.

The chain employs TRBV7-9 and TRBJ2-6; D is unclear. This CDR3 spans 17 amino acids. The V and J ends lost 3 bases and 2 bases respectively, with 14 bases between them. Germline lookup yields CDR1 SEHNR and CDR2 FQNEAQ (reference sequence). This CDR3 is CASSLRTDKPGANVLTF. CDR3 DNA: TGTGCCAGCAGCTTGAGGACCGACAAGCCTGGGGCCAACGTCCTGACTTTC.

Concerning this clone: Other nucleotide sequences from this sample produce the same CDR3. The chain employs TRBV2 and TRBJ2-7, with TRBD1 matching 10 bases. From germline, CDR1 is SNHLY and CDR2 FYNNEI. The CDR3 is 14 residues long. Germline trimming cut 5 bases from V and 2 bases from J; bases unmatched to any gene: 3. The CDR3 DNA sequence: TGTGCCAGCAGTCCCGGGACAGGGGCCTACGAGCAGTACTTC. This codes for CASSPGTGAYEQYF.

This chain links TRBV18 with TRBJ2-1, with 7 bases lining up with TRBD1. The J segment lost 5 bases and the V segment lost 3 bases, leaving 10 bases of the junction unmatched. In germline, CDR1 is KGHSH, CDR2 LQKENI. This CDR3 is built from 16 residues. The CDR3 DNA is TGTGCCAGCTCACCTCGACAGGGTAGGGTGGACAATGAGCAGTTCTTC. Protein: CASSPRQGRVDNEQFF.

V and J are TRBV15 and TRBJ2-7; D not resolved. From germline, CDR1 is LNHNV and CDR2 YYDKDF (reference sequence). V gave up 0 bases and J gave up 0 bases, with 6 bases separating them. The CDR3 runs 14 residues. DNA for the CDR3: TGTGCCACCAGCAGAGAGATTGGCTCCTACGAGCAGTACTTC. Translated: CATSREIGSYEQYF.

The V gene is TRBV11-3, the J gene TRBJ2-5, with 7 bases fitting TRBD2. Germline CDR1 and CDR2: SGHNT and YENEEA. This CDR3 has 15 amino acids. Trimming at V came to 5 bases and at J to 2 bases, leaving 8 bases not matched to a gene. The CDR3 protein is CASSQEQAGQETQYF. CDR3 DNA sequence: TGTGCCAGCAGCCAGGAACAAGCGGGACAAGAGACCCAGTACTTC.